This T cell receptor (beta chain) was observed in a study of blood T cells in healthy people across ages. Through a sample-barcoded 5' primer and a J-beta primer mix, a second PCR was run for roughly 7 to 11 cycles. TCRdb reanalysed the 5' RACE reads using MiXCR and keeps one entry per CDR3 protein. The repertoire includes 650,000 to 800,000 distinct CDR3 sequences, more than 40% of them detected once, and about 21% sits in the top ten. The receptor was isolated from a man aged 55-75 years in good health. Sequenced material: blood.

The CDR3 DNA is TGTGCCAGCAGTTACCGAATGGGACAGGGAAACAATCAGCCCCAGCATTTT. Translating it yields CASSYRMGQGNNQPQHF. The chain combines TRBV6-2 or TRBV6-3 with TRBJ1-5; 9 nucleotides line up with TRBD1. The CDR3 totals 17 residues. V shed 2 bases, J shed 3 bases, and the junction held 8 bases outside the gene matches. The V gene's germline CDR1 is MNHEY and CDR2 SVGEGT.